A single T cell receptor beta chain is shown here with its context. Its antigen is not known. This sample was taken from a study of B cell selection in AIRE deficiency. Study-wide results and caveats: Of roughly 4,000 shared Treg TCRbeta sequences, about 32% were healthy-only, approximately 9.7% patient-only.

Under the authors' procedure: Conventional T cell pools: 1x10^5 or so distinct patient, 13.4x10^4 donor TCRbeta sequences. The data were produced by immunoSEQ multiplex PCR, yet TCRdb's version contains in-frame clones alone and is incomplete. D and trimming come from the DNA, and the V and J calls and clone size come from that table. The sample lists about 20,000 clones, around 97% occurring once. In germline, CDR1 is SGHTA, CDR2 FQGNSA. This CDR3 spans 14 amino acids. The V and J ends lost 4 bases and 5 bases, in that order; junction bases with no gene match: 7. Sorting defined conventional CD4 T cells as CD4+CD127+.

Sequencing input: conventional CD4+ T cells sorted from PBMCs. The V and J genes are TRBV7-2 and TRBJ1-2; 7 positions match TRBD1. This receptor was taken from a human donor with AIRE deficiency. The CDR3 loop is CASSSQGGAYGYTF. The CDR3 nucleotides are TGTGCCAGCAGCTCCCAGGGGGGAGCTTATGGCTACACCTTC.